A single sample is the source of the 9 T cell receptor beta chains below, sequenced in a study of beta chain features in type 1 diabetes. The study's findings and limits: Shorter TCRB CDR3s, moderately but significantly so, were found in Type 1 diabetes patients in all four CD4+ subsets.

Every isolated RNA sample was fully reverse transcribed, so sequencing captured expressed TCRB transcripts. TCRdb's copy holds only in-frame clones and misses some; the assay was immunoSEQ multiplex PCR. The data contain 100,000 to 150,000 clones, 9% of them singletons. The antigens of these receptors remain unknown. Sequenced: central memory CD4+ T cells from blood. These receptors all stem from a man younger than 45 with type 1 diabetes.

This clone was seen only a few times. The rearrangement joins TRBV9 to TRBJ1-1, with no clear D. V gave up 3 bases and J gave up 1 base, with 13 bases separating them. Germline CDR1 is SGDLS and CDR2 is YYNGEE. The CDR3 totals 15 residues. The CDR3 spells CASSAPGSGNTEAFF. CDR3 sequence (DNA): TGTGCCAGCAGCGCCCCCGGGAGCGGGAACACTGAAGCTTTCTTT. Full variable domain (rest looked up from reference TRBV9 and TRBJ1-1): DSGVTQTPKHLITATGQRVTLRCSPRSGDLSVYWYQQSLDQGLQFLIQYYNGEERAKGNILERFSAQQFPDLHSELNLSSLELGDSALYFCASSAPGSGNTEAFFGQGTRLTVV.

This clone has just a few counts. The chain employs TRBV4-3 and TRBJ1-2, with 8 bases identical to TRBD1. Germline loops: CDR1 LGHNA, CDR2 YSLEER. Trimming took 0 bases from V and 5 from J; bases not matched to a gene: 5. CDR3 length: 15 amino acids. The CDR3 loop is CASSQDGGQAYGYTF. The CDR3 DNA reads TGCGCCAGCAGCCAAGATGGGGGACAGGCTTATGGCTACACCTTC.

This chain uses TRBV9 with TRBJ2-7; D not certain. Germline CDR1 SGDLS, CDR2 YYNGEE. Trimming stripped 4 bases from V and 4 bases from J, with 18 bases between. The CDR3 has 15 amino acids. CDR3 loop: CASSPRVRSQYEQYF. The DNA of the CDR3 is TGTGCCAGCAGCCCCCGGGTGAGAAGTCAATACGAGCAGTACTTC.

The J gene is TRBJ2-5, the V gene TRBV5-6, with 8 bases identical to TRBD1. The CDR3 spans 14 residues. Per the germline V gene, CDR1 is SGHDT and CDR2 is YYEEEE. The V and J ends lost 4 bases and 4 bases, in that order; junction bases with no gene match: 6. The CDR3: CASSRRTGRETQYF. In nucleotides, the CDR3 is TGTGCCAGCAGCCGTCGGACAGGGAGAGAGACCCAGTACTTC.

This clone has just a few counts. This sequence joins TRBV18 and TRBJ2-7, with TRBD2 identical over 9 bases. Germline lookup yields CDR1 KGHSH and CDR2 LQKENI. With V trimmed by 2 bases and J by 6 bases, 11 bases remained unmatched. The CDR3 runs to 16 residues. CDR3 coding DNA: TGTGCCAGCTCACCAACCTTTAGCGGGGGTTCCCTCGAGCAGTACTTC. Its translation: CASSPTFSGGSLEQYF.

The chain is built from TRBV5-1 and TRBJ2-7, with 7 positions matching TRBD1. The trim removed 9 bases at V and 0 bases at J, leaving 9 bases unmatched. Germline CDR1 SGHRS, CDR2 YFSETQ. The CDR3 is made up of 14 amino acids. CDR3 coding DNA: TGCGCCACCCCTGCGACAGGGTACTCCTACGAGCAGTACTTC. This gives the protein CATPATGYSYEQYF.

This clone showed up just a few times. DNA for the CDR3: TGTGCCAGCAGCCCCGAGCACCCGGGTTGGGGCACAGATACGCAGTATTTT. Amino acids: CASSPEHPGWGTDTQYF. This rearrangement joins TRBV9 to TRBJ2-3, with D unresolved. The germline gives CDR1 SGDLS, CDR2 YYNGEE. The V and J ends lost 4 bases and 1 base respectively, with 19 bases between them. The CDR3 contains 17 residues.

This clone appeared many times. The chain combines TRBV7-3 with TRBJ1-5, with D unclear. Germline CDR1 SGHTA, CDR2 FQGTGA. This CDR3 has 13 residues. Trimming removed 2 bases at V and 4 bases at J, with 6 bases between. In DNA, the CDR3 is TGTGCCAGCAGCTTAGAGTCGAATCAGCCCCAGCATTTT. It translates to CASSLESNQPQHF.

The chain uses TRBV9 and TRBJ1-2; tentative D call: TRBD1 (6 bases). Germline V gives CDR1 SGDLS, CDR2 YYNGEE. This CDR3 has 14 residues. The V end was cut by 4 bases, the J end by 0 bases, with 10 bases between. CDR3 nucleotide sequence: TGTGCCAGCAGCCCTAGACAGGCTAACTATGGCTACACCTTC. This gives the protein CASSPRQANYGYTF.